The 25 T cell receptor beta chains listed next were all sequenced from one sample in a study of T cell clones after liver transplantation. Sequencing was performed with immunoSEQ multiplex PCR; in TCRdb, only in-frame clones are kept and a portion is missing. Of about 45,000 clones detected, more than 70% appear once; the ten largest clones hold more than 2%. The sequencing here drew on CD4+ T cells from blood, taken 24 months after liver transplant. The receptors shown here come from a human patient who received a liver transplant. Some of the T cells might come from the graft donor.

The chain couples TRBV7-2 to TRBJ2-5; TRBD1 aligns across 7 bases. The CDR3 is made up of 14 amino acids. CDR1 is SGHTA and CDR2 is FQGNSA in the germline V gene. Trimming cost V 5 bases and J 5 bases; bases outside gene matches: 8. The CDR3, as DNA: TGTGCCAGCAGCGAGGGGGCCGGTCCGGAGACCCAGTACTTC. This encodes CASSEGAGPETQYF.

This chain's CDR3 is CASSDRVLGGYSAKQPQHF. CDR3 in DNA: TGTGCCAGCAGCGATAGGGTTCTAGGGGGTTATTCAGCAAAACAGCCCCAGCATTTT. V gene TRBV27 combines with J gene TRBJ1-5; possible D gene TRBD1, 6 bases. The CDR3 covers 19 residues. V gave up 6 bases and J gave up 7 bases, with 31 bases separating them. Germline assignment: CDR1 MNHEY and CDR2 SMNVEV (reference sequence).

The CDR3 DNA is TGTGCCAGCAGAACCCTCCACTACGAGCAGTACTTC. Translated: CASRTLHYEQYF. The chain uses TRBV27 and TRBJ2-7; D is unresolved. V dropped 6 bases and J dropped 3 bases, with 9 bases sitting between them. Germline assignment: CDR1 MNHEY and CDR2 SMNVEV (reference sequence). There are 12 residues in the CDR3.

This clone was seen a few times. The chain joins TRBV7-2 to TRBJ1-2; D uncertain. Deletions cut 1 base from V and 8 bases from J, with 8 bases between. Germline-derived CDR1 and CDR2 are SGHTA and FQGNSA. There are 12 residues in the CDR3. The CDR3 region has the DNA TGTGCCAGCAGCTTAGATGTTTGGGGCTACACCTTC. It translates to CASSLDVWGYTF.

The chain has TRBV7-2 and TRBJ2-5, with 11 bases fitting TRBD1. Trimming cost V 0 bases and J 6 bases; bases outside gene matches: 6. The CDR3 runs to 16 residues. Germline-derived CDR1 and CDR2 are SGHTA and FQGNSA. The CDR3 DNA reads TGTGCCAGCAGCTTAGCGCGGGACAGGGGGTTGAAGACCCAGTACTTC. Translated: CASSLARDRGLKTQYF.

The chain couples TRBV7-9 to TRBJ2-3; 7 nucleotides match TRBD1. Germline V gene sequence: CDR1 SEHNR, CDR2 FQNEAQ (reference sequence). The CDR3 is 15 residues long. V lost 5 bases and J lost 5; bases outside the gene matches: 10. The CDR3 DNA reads TGTGCCAGCAGCCAACCGGGACAGCTACTAGATACGCAGTATTTT. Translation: CASSQPGQLLDTQYF.

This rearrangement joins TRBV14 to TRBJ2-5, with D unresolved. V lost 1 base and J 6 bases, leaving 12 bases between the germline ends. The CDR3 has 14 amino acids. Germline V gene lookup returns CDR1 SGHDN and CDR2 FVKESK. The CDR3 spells CASSQVDGLKTQYF. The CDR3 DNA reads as TGTGCCAGCAGCCAAGTTGACGGGCTAAAGACCCAGTACTTC.

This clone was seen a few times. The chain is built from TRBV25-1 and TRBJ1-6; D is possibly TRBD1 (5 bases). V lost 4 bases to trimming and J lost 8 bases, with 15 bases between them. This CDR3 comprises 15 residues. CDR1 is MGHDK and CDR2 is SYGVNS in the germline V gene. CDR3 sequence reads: CASSAGQGFYSPLHF. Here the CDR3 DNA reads TGTGCCAGCAGTGCGGGGCAGGGATTTTATTCACCCCTCCACTTT.

CDR3 sequence reads: CASSLGWLAGGEDTQYF. The CDR3 DNA follows: TGTGCCAGCAGCTTAGGTTGGCTAGCGGGGGGTGAAGATACGCAGTATTTT. The V gene is TRBV7-3, the J gene TRBJ2-3, with 11 bases identical to TRBD2. In germline, CDR1 is SGHTA, CDR2 FQGTGA. This CDR3 contains 17 residues. J gave up 5 bases and V 2 bases, and 9 bases lay outside the gene matches. Full variable domain (missing parts from reference TRBV7-3 and TRBJ2-3): GAGVSQTPSNKVTEKGKYVELRCDPISGHTALYWYRQSLGQGPEFLIYFQGTGAADDSGLPNDRFFAVRPEGSVSTLKIQRTERGDSAVYLCASSLGWLAGGEDTQYFGPGTRLTVL.

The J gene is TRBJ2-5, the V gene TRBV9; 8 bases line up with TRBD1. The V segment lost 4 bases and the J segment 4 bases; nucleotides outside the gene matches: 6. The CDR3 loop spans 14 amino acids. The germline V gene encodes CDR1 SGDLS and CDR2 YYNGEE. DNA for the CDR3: TGTGCCAGCAGCATCGGACAGGGACGAGAGACCCAGTACTTC. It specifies CASSIGQGRETQYF.

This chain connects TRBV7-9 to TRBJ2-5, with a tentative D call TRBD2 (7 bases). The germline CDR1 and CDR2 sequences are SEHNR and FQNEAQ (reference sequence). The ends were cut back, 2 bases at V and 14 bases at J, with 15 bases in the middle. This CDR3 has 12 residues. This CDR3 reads CASSLWGGRLYF. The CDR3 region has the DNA TGTGCCAGCAGCTTATGGGGGGGCCGTCTATACTTC.

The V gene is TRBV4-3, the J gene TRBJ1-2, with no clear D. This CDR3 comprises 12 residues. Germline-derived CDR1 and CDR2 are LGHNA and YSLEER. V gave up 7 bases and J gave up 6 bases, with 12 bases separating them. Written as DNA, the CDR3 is TGCGCCAGCATTGAGGAAATGGATGGCTACACCTTC. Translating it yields CASIEEMDGYTF.

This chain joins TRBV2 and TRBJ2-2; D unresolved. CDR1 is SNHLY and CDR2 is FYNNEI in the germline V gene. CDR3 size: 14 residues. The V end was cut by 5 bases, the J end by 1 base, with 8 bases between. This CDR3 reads CASSFLKNTGELFF. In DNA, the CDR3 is TGTGCCAGCAGTTTCCTGAAGAACACCGGGGAGCTGTTTTTT.

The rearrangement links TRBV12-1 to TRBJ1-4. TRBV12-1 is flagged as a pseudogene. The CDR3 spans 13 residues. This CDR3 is CASRGGRPEKLFF. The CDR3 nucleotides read TGTGCCAGCAGGGGAGGTAGGCCCGAAAAACTGTTTTTT.

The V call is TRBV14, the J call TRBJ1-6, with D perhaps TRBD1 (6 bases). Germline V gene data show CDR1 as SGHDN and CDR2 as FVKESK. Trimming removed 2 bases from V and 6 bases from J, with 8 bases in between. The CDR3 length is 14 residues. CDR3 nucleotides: TGTGCCAGCAGCCAAACAGGGCGTAATTCACCCCTCCACTTT. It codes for CASSQTGRNSPLHF.

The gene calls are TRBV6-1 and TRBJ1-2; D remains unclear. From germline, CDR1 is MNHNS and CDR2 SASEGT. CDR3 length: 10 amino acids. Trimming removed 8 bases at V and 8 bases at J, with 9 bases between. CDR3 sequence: CASPAGGYTF. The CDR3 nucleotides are TGTGCCAGCCCCGCCGGGGGCTACACCTTC.

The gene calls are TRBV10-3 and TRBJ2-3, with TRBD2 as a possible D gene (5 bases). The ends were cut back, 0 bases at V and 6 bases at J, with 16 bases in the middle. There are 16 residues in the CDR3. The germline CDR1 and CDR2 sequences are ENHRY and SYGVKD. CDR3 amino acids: CAISESTRSPRDTQYF. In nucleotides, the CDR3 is TGTGCCATCAGTGAGTCCACTAGATCACCAAGGGATACGCAGTATTTT.

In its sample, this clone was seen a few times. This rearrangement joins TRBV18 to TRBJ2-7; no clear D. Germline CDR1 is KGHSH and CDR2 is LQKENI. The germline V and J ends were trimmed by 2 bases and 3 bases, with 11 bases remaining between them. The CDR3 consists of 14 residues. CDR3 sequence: CASSPGSWGYEQYF. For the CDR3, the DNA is TGTGCCAGCTCACCAGGATCCTGGGGCTACGAGCAGTACTTC.

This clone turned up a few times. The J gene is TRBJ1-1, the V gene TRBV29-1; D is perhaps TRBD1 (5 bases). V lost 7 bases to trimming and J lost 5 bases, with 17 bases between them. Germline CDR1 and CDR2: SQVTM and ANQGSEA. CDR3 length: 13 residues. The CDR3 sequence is CSAQAGGGTEAFF. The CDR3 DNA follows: TGCAGCGCCCAAGCTGGGGGAGGGACTGAAGCTTTCTTT.

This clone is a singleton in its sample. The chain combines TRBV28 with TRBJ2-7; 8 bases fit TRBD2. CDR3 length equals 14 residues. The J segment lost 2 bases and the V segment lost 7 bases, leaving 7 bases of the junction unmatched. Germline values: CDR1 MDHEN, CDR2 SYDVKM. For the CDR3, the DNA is TGTGCCAGCACTTTGGGGACTAGGGCCTACGAGCAGTACTTC. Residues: CASTLGTRAYEQYF. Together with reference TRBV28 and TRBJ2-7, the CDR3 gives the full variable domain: DVKVTQSSRYLVKRTGEKVFLECVQDMDHENMFWYRQDPGLGLRLIYFSYDVKMKEKGDIPEGYSVSREKKERFSLILESASTNQTSMYLCASTLGTRAYEQYFGPGTRLTVT.

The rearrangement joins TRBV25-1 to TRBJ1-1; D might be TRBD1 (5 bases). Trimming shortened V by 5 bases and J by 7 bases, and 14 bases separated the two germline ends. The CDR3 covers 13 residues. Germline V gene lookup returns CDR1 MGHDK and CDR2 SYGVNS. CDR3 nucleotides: TGTGCCAGCAGTTTGGGGGGGGGACTTGAAGCTTTCTTT. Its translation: CASSLGGGLEAFF. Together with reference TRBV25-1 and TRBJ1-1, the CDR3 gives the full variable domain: EADIYQTPRYLVIGTGKKITLECSQTMGHDKMYWYQQDPGMELHLIHYSYGVNSTEKGDLSSESTVSRIRTEHFPLTLESARPSHTSQYLCASSLGGGLEAFFGQGTRLTVV.

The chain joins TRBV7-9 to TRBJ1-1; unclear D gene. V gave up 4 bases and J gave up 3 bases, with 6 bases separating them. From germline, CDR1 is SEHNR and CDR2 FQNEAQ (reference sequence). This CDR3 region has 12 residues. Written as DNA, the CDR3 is TGTGCCAGCAGCTCTCAGTACACTGAAGCTTTCTTT. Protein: CASSSQYTEAFF.

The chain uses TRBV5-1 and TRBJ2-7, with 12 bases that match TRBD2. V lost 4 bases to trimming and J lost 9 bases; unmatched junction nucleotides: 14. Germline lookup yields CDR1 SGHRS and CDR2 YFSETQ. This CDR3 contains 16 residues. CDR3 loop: CASSASLAGGLLSQYF. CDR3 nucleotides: TGCGCCAGCAGCGCGTCACTAGCGGGGGGACTACTCTCGCAGTACTTC.

CDR3 region: CASSMTGQGWIGNIQYF. For the CDR3, the DNA is TGTGCCAGTAGTATGACGGGACAGGGCTGGATAGGAAACATTCAGTACTTC. The gene calls are TRBV19 and TRBJ2-4, with TRBD1 matching 9 bases. The CDR3 contains 17 residues. Germline V gene sequence: CDR1 LNHDA, CDR2 SQIVND (reference sequence). The trim removed 3 bases at V and 6 bases at J, leaving 12 bases unmatched.

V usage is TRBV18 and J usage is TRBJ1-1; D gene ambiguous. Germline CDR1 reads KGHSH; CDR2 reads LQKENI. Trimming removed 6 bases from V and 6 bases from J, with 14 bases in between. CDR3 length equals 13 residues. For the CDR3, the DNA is TGTGCCAGCTCCCCAGACGCGTTCCCTGAAGCTTTCTTT. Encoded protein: CASSPDAFPEAFF.